This T cell receptor beta chain is from a study of cytomegalovirus exposure and HLA in healthy donors. These donors, healthy bone marrow donors, were studied. Points from the study as a whole: TCR association rates varied by HLA locus in a later analysis, with DRB1 highest and HLA-C lowest. The classifier reportedly diagnosed cytomegalovirus status with high specificity and sensitivity.

A note on this clone: Its antigen is as yet unknown.

PCR used 60 Vbeta primers and 13 Jbeta primers. TCRdb's table, derived via immunoSEQ multiplex PCR, lists solely in-frame clones and lacks some. The table includes 150,000 to 200,000 clones, 75% to 85% detected once. This sequence was found in a woman aged 45 to 65 in good health and CMV-seronegative. The material sequenced was PBMCs.

The CDR3 DNA reads TGCAGCGTTGAACTGACAGGGGGCTTCTCTCCTAGCACTGAAGCTTTCTTT. Its protein is CSVELTGGFSPSTEAFF. J is TRBJ1-1 and V is TRBV29-1; 10 bases are a match to TRBD1. The length of the CDR3 is 17 residues. V was pared by 2 bases and J by 4 bases, with 13 bases of the junction left unmatched. CDR1 SQVTM and CDR2 ANQGSEA come from the germline V gene.